Below, 10 T cell receptor beta chains from the same sample are listed, as sequenced in a study of blood T cell repertoires in COVID-19. Profiled with immunoSEQ multiplex PCR; TCRdb holds only in-frame clones, not every one. The sample shows a few hundred thousand clones, about 88% of them seen only once. Sequencing used peripheral blood. These receptors came from a middle-aged woman who had recovered from COVID-19.

The chain joins TRBV24-1 to TRBJ2-2; D is possibly TRBD1 (6 bases). The CDR3 consists of 17 residues. V shed 5 bases and J shed 8 bases, with 23 bases lying between them. Per germline, CDR1 KGHDR and CDR2 SFDVKD. The CDR3 sequence is CATSAPGTLFSVGELFF. CDR3 sequence (DNA): TGTGCCACCAGTGCCCCCGGGACACTATTCTCCGTTGGGGAGCTGTTTTTT.

The genes are TRBV10-1 and TRBJ2-3; 9 bases fit TRBD2. J lost 4 bases, V lost 2 bases, and 10 bases had no gene match. Germline-derived CDR1 and CDR2 are WNHNN and SYGVQD (reference sequence). The CDR3 runs 17 residues. The CDR3: CASSESLLAGSPDTQYF. Written as DNA, the CDR3 is TGCGCCAGCAGTGAGAGCCTTCTAGCGGGGTCGCCAGATACGCAGTATTTT.

The genes are TRBV24-1 and TRBJ1-2; 8 bases fit TRBD1. The V segment lost 10 bases and the J segment 2 bases; nucleotides outside the gene matches: 5. The V gene's germline CDR1 is KGHDR and CDR2 SFDVKD. CDR3 size: 13 residues. The CDR3 DNA reads as TGTGCCACAAGACAGGGGCGAAACTATGGCTACACCTTC. Translation gives CATRQGRNYGYTF.

V and J are TRBV30 and TRBJ2-7; D possibly corresponds to TRBD1 (6 bases). The CDR3 totals 14 residues. Trimming took 0 bases from V and 0 from J, leaving 9 bases between them. Per germline, CDR1 GTSNPN and CDR2 SVGIG (reference sequence). This chain's CDR3 is CAWSVQGLSYEQYF. CDR3 coding DNA: TGTGCCTGGAGTGTACAGGGCCTCTCCTACGAGCAGTACTTC.

The J gene is TRBJ2-3, the V gene TRBV9; D gene ambiguous. The germline gives CDR1 SGDLS, CDR2 YYNGEE. The CDR3 runs 15 residues. V was clipped by 2 bases and J by 2 bases, with 12 bases between them. CDR3 region: CASSVKPLVTDTQYF. The CDR3 nucleotides read TGTGCCAGCAGCGTGAAGCCTTTAGTCACAGATACGCAGTATTTT.

V and J are TRBV28 and TRBJ1-5; unclear D gene. This CDR3 is built from 14 residues. Germline-derived CDR1 and CDR2 are MDHEN and SYDVKM. The V end lost 3 bases, the J end lost 6 bases, and 12 bases lay between the germline ends. Here the CDR3 reads CASSFDRGSQPQHF. CDR3 DNA: TGTGCCAGCAGTTTTGATCGGGGAAGTCAGCCCCAGCATTTT.

The CDR3 DNA reads as TGTGCCAGCAGTTTACTGGCTAGCGGGGCCTACGAGCAGTACTTC. Amino acids: CASSLLASGAYEQYF. The rearrangement links TRBV27 to TRBJ2-7; TRBD2 matches at 9 bases. Germline CDR1 reads MNHEY; CDR2 reads SMNVEV (reference sequence). The CDR3 has 15 residues. The junction had 4 bases not matched to a gene; V was cut back by 2 bases and J by 2 bases.

The chain couples TRBV19 to TRBJ2-1; D is uncertain. The germline gives CDR1 LNHDA, CDR2 SQIVND (reference sequence). V was shortened by 6 bases and J by 7 bases, with 22 bases between the two germline ends. The CDR3 is 16 residues long. CDR3 sequence: CASSPGGFKVWNEQFF. DNA for the CDR3: TGTGCCAGTAGCCCCGGCGGTTTTAAGGTCTGGAATGAGCAGTTCTTC.

The chain is built from TRBV7-8 and TRBJ1-5; the D is unclear. The germline V and J ends were trimmed by 1 base and 5 bases, with 9 bases remaining between them. Germline assignment: CDR1 SGHVS and CDR2 FQNEAQ. The CDR3 has 14 amino acids. CDR3 bases: TGTGCCAGCAGCTTAGGGGCCCCCGATCAGCCCCAGCATTTT. It codes for CASSLGAPDQPQHF.

This chain connects TRBV6-6 to TRBJ1-5; the D gene is possibly TRBD1 (5 bases). Germline V gene data show CDR1 as MNHNY and CDR2 as SVGAGI (reference sequence). The CDR3 has 14 residues. Trimming cost V 5 bases and J 7 bases, with 15 bases left between them. The DNA for the CDR3 is TGTGCCAGCAGTATAGATCCAGGGTACCAGCCCCAGCATTTT. This gives the protein CASSIDPGYQPQHF.